The 20 T cell receptor beta chains below come from one sample, sequenced in a study of T cell repertoires in cytomegalovirus infection. TCRdb reprocessed the reads with MiXCR, giving one entry per CDR3 protein. The sample lists about 260,000 distinct CDR3 sequences, roughly 13% occurring once. The specimen sequenced was PBMCs. These receptors came from a human donor in good health (CMV status not recorded). Some clones in this sample may be carry-over from other donors' samples.

In its sample, this clonotype was seen many times. The V and J genes are TRBV5-4 and TRBJ2-7; the D gene could be TRBD1 or TRBD2 (6 bases each). V lost 1 base and J lost 7, with 12 bases in between. The CDR3 loop spans 13 amino acids. Germline V gene lookup returns CDR1 SGHNT and CDR2 YYREEE (reference sequence). The CDR3 region is CASSLSEGGEQYF. The CDR3 DNA is TGTGCCAGCAGCTTGTCCGAGGGGGGTGAGCAGTACTTC.

This clonotype was counted at least ten times. The gene calls are TRBV10-1 and TRBJ1-2; no clear D gene. The CDR3 length is 13 residues. Germline V gene lookup returns CDR1 WNHNN and CDR2 SYGVQD (reference sequence). Trimming shortened V by 4 bases and J by 2 bases, and 8 bases separated the two germline ends. CDR3 sequence (DNA): TGCGCCAGCAGTGCTGACGGGAACTATGGCTACACCTTC. It translates to CASSADGNYGYTF.

This clonotype was recorded many times. The V gene is TRBV4-1, the J gene TRBJ2-2; 8 bases agree with TRBD1. Trimming cost V 1 base and J 7 bases; bases outside gene matches: 8. The CDR3 totals 16 residues. Germline V gene sequence: CDR1 MGHRA, CDR2 YSYEKL. The CDR3 nucleotides read TGCGCCAGCAGCCAAGGGACAGGGACCTCAGACGGGGAGCTGTTTTTT. This gives the protein CASSQGTGTSDGELFF.

At least ten counts were recorded for this clonotype. The chain uses TRBV7-2 and TRBJ2-3, with D possibly TRBD2 on 6 matching bases. In germline, CDR1 is SGHTA, CDR2 FQGNSA. This CDR3 has 15 amino acids. The V end lost 5 bases, the J end lost 2 bases, and 14 bases lay between the germline ends. CDR3 DNA sequence: TGTGCCAGCAGCCTCTTCGGAGGGCTCACAGATACGCAGTATTTT. This encodes CASSLFGGLTDTQYF.

The chain carries TRBV20-1 and TRBJ2-1, with 9 bases fitting TRBD2. Per germline, CDR1 DFQATT and CDR2 SNEGSKA (reference sequence). There are 17 residues in the CDR3. Unmatched junction bases numbered 17, after V lost 5 bases and J lost 6 bases. CDR3 sequence: CSASVPGLAPRGNEQFF. The CDR3 DNA reads TGCAGTGCTTCGGTCCCGGGACTAGCACCAAGGGGCAATGAGCAGTTCTTC.

This clonotype was seen a handful of times. The genes are TRBV5-4 and TRBJ2-3; TRBD2 is a possible D gene (6 bases). CDR3 size: 15 residues. V lost 6 bases and J 4 bases, leaving 18 bases between the germline ends. Germline CDR1 is SGHNT and CDR2 is YYREEE (reference sequence). The CDR3 bases are TGTGCCAGCACCCTACCCGGGGCGGGGCCAGATACGCAGTATTTT. It encodes CASTLPGAGPDTQYF.

There are many counts of this clonotype. J is TRBJ2-3 and V is TRBV7-2, with D hard to call. This CDR3 region has 12 residues. The germline gives CDR1 SGHTA, CDR2 FQGNSA. The ends were cut back, 5 bases at V and 4 bases at J, with 7 bases in the middle. The DNA for the CDR3 is TGTGCCAGCAGCCCCCTTCCAGATACGCAGTATTTT. Protein: CASSPLPDTQYF.

This clonotype was recorded at least ten times. V usage is TRBV28 and J usage is TRBJ2-3; 8 nucleotides line up with TRBD2. The V gene end was trimmed by 5 bases and the J gene end by 0 bases; junction bases not matched to a gene: 10. This CDR3 is built from 17 residues. The germline V gene has CDR1 MDHEN and CDR2 SYDVKM. The CDR3 DNA reads as TGTGCCAGCAGTCCCTCGGGAGGGTCGGGGAGCACAGATACGCAGTATTTT. Its protein product is CASSPSGGSGSTDTQYF.

This clonotype was counted many times. The chain couples TRBV7-2 to TRBJ2-7; 9 positions match TRBD2. V lost 5 bases and J lost 5; bases outside the gene matches: 13. The CDR3 sequence is 16 residues long. Germline V gene sequence: CDR1 SGHTA, CDR2 FQGNSA. CDR3 region: CASSPELAGGIDEQYF. Written as DNA, the CDR3 is TGTGCCAGCAGCCCCGAACTCGCGGGAGGGATAGACGAGCAGTACTTC.

In this sample, this clonotype turned up a few times. The CDR3 nucleotides read TGCAGCGTTGAAGATGGGGACAGGGGAGTCTACGAGCAGTACTTC. Encoded protein: CSVEDGDRGVYEQYF. The chain is built from TRBV29-1 and TRBJ2-7; TRBD1 aligns across 10 bases. This CDR3 comprises 15 residues. Germline CDR1 is SQVTM and CDR2 is ANQGSEA. Germline trimming cut 0 bases from V and 3 bases from J; bases unmatched to any gene: 5.

This clonotype was recorded many times. The chain joins TRBV5-4 to TRBJ2-1; D is unclear. The CDR3 runs to 15 residues. Germline V gene sequence: CDR1 SGHNT, CDR2 YYREEE (reference sequence). The V and J ends lost 1 base and 2 bases respectively, with 10 bases between them. In DNA form, the CDR3 reads TGTGCCAGCAGCTTGTCGGTCGATGCCTACAATGAGCAGTTCTTC. It is translated as CASSLSVDAYNEQFF.

This clonotype was seen at least ten times. The rearrangement joins TRBV7-3 to TRBJ1-1, with no clear D. Germline V gene lookup returns CDR1 SGHTA and CDR2 FQGTGA. The CDR3 is made up of 12 amino acids. V lost 5 bases and J 7 bases, leaving 11 bases between the germline ends. The CDR3 sequence is CASSPRPGEAFF. The CDR3 DNA reads TGTGCCAGCAGCCCCCGTCCCGGTGAAGCTTTCTTT.

V is TRBV28 and J is TRBJ1-1; the D is unclear. The CDR3 is made up of 13 amino acids. Germline values: CDR1 MDHEN, CDR2 SYDVKM. V was cut by 3 bases and J by 10 bases, with 15 bases left in between. The CDR3 protein is CASSFQAGRRAFF. CDR3 sequence (DNA): TGTGCCAGCAGTTTCCAGGCGGGGAGGCGAGCTTTCTTT.

This clonotype was counted between two and nine times. The CDR3 DNA sequence: TGTGCCAGCAGCGACCATTTAATGACCTTCGGGACAGCAAATTCACCCCTCCACTTT. It codes for CASSDHLMTFGTANSPLHF. The chain couples TRBV5-6 to TRBJ1-6, with 7 nucleotides matching TRBD1. The CDR3 runs to 19 residues. Looked up from germline, CDR1 is SGHDT and CDR2 is YYEEEE. V shed 4 bases, J shed 7 bases, and the junction held 20 bases outside the gene matches.

This clonotype was seen only a few times. The chain uses TRBV7-3 and TRBJ2-3, with TRBD2 matching 7 bases. J was trimmed by 2 bases and V by 5 bases; bases with no gene match: 7. Looked up from germline, CDR1 is SGHTA and CDR2 is FQGTGA. The CDR3 has 15 residues. The CDR3 region has the DNA TGTGCCAGCAGCCCGTTCGGGGGGTACACAGATACGCAGTATTTT. Translating gives CASSPFGGYTDTQYF.

V gene TRBV19 combines with J gene TRBJ1-1; D ambiguous. This CDR3 spans 15 amino acids. The ends were cut back, 1 base at V and 1 base at J, with 10 bases in the middle. CDR1 and CDR2 (germline): LNHDA, SQIVND (reference sequence). The CDR3 loop is CASSIVGRTNTEAFF. CDR3 nucleotides: TGTGCCAGTAGTATAGTCGGACGGACGAACACTGAAGCTTTCTTT. Using reference TRBV19 and TRBJ1-1 for the parts outside the CDR3, the full variable domain is DGGITQSPKYLFRKEGQNVTLSCEQNLNHDAMYWYRQDPGQGLRLIYYSQIVNDFQKGDIAEGYSVSREKKESFPLTVTSAQKNPTAFYLCASSIVGRTNTEAFFGQGTRLTVV.

The gene calls are TRBV7-9 and TRBJ1-1, with 9 bases fitting TRBD1. The CDR3 contains 14 residues. Germline V gene data show CDR1 as SEHNR and CDR2 as FQNEAQ (reference sequence). The ends lost 3 bases at V and 3 bases at J; junction bases unmatched: 2. The chain's CDR3 is CASSFDRGDTEAFF. CDR3 coding DNA: TGTGCCAGCAGCTTTGACAGGGGGGACACTGAAGCTTTCTTT.

This clonotype has ten or more counts. The J gene is TRBJ2-1, the V gene TRBV7-2; D is uncertain. Germline V gene sequence: CDR1 SGHTA, CDR2 FQGNSA. The CDR3 has 13 amino acids. The V and J ends lost 0 bases and 9 bases respectively, with 9 bases between them. In DNA, the CDR3 is TGTGCCAGCAGCTTAGCAAGGCAGATTGAGCAGTTCTTC. It encodes CASSLARQIEQFF. The variable domain in full, completed from reference TRBV7-2 and TRBJ2-1, reads GAGVSQSPSNKVTEKGKDVELRCDPISGHTALYWYRQSLGQGLEFLIYFQGNSAPDKSGLPSDRFSAERTGGSVSTLTIQRTQQEDSAVYLCASSLARQIEQFFGPGTRLTVL.

This clonotype was seen a handful of times. The chain links TRBV5-4 to TRBJ2-7, with D unclear. Germline loops: CDR1 SGHNT, CDR2 YYREEE (reference sequence). Trimming cost V 0 bases and J 0 bases, with 7 bases left between them. The CDR3 contains 14 residues. The CDR3: CASSLDPNSYEQYF. As DNA, the CDR3 is TGTGCCAGCAGCTTGGACCCGAACTCCTACGAGCAGTACTTC. Full variable domain (missing parts from reference TRBV5-4 and TRBJ2-7): ETGVTQSPTHLIKTRGQQVTLRCSSQSGHNTVSWYQQALGQGPQFIFQYYREEENGRGNFPPRFSGLQFPNYSSELNVNALELDDSALYLCASSLDPNSYEQYFGPGTRLTVT.

This clonotype has more than one count but fewer than ten. V and J are TRBV28 and TRBJ2-7; perhaps TRBD2 as D (6 bases). The V gene lost 6 bases and the J gene lost 0 bases, with 12 bases spanning the gap. The CDR3 sequence is 14 residues long. In germline, CDR1 is MDHEN, CDR2 SYDVKM. The CDR3 DNA follows: TGTGCCAGCAGCCTTAGCGGAAACTCCTACGAGCAGTACTTC. Its protein product is CASSLSGNSYEQYF. Variable domain in full (rest from reference TRBV28 and TRBJ2-7): DVKVTQSSRYLVKRTGEKVFLECVQDMDHENMFWYRQDPGLGLRLIYFSYDVKMKEKGDIPEGYSVSREKKERFSLILESASTNQTSMYLCASSLSGNSYEQYFGPGTRLTVT.